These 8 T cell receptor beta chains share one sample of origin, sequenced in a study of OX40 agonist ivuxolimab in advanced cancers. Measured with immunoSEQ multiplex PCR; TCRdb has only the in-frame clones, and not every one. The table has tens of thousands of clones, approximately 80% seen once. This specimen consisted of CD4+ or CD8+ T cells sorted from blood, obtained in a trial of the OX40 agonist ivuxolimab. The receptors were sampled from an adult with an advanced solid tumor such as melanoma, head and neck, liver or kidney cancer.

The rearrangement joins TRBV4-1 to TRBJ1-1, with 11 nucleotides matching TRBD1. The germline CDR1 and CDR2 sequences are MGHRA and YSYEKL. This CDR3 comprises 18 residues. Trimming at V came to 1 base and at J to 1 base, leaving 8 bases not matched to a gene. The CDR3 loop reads CASSQGTGGGMGNTEAFF. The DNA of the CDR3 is TGCGCCAGCAGCCAAGGGACAGGGGGCGGCATGGGGAACACTGAAGCTTTCTTT.

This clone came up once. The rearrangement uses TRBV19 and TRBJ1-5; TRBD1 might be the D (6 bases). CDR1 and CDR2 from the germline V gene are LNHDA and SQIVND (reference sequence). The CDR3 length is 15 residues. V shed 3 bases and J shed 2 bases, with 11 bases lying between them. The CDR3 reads CASSIRGNGNQPQHF. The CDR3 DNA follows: TGTGCCAGTAGTATTAGGGGGAACGGCAATCAGCCCCAGCATTTT.

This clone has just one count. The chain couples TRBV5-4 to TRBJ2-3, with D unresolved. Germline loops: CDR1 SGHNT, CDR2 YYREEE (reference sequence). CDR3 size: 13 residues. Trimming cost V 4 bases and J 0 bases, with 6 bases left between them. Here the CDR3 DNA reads TGTGCCAGCAGCGGTGCTAGCACAGATACGCAGTATTTT. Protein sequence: CASSGASTDTQYF.

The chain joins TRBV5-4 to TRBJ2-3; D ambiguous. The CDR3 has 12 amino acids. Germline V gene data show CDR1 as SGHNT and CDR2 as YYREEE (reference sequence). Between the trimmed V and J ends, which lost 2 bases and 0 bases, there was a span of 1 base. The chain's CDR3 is CASSFSTDTQYF. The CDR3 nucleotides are TGTGCCAGCAGCTTTAGCACAGATACGCAGTATTTT. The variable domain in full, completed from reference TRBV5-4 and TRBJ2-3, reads ETGVTQSPTHLIKTRGQQVTLRCSSQSGHNTVSWYQQALGQGPQFIFQYYREEENGRGNFPPRFSGLQFPNYSSELNVNALELDDSALYLCASSFSTDTQYFGPGTRLTVL.

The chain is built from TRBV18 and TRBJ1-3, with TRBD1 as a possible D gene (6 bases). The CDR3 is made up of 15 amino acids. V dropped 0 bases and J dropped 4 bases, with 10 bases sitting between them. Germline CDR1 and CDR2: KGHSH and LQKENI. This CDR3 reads CASSPPTGTGNTIYF. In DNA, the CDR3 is TGTGCCAGCTCACCACCTACAGGGACCGGAAACACCATATATTTT.

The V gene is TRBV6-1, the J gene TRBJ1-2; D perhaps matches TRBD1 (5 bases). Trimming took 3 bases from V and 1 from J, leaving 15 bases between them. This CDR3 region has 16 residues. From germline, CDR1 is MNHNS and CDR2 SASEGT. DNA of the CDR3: TGTGCCAGCAGTGATTCGTATACAGGCTTTAACTATGGCTACACCTTC. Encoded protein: CASSDSYTGFNYGYTF.

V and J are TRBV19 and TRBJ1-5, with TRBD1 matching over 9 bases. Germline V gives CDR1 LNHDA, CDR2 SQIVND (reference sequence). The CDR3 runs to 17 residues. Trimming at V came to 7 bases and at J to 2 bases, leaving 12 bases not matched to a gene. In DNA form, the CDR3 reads TGTGCCAGTACCCCCCGGGGCCGGGACAGGGGCAATCAGCCCCAGCATTTT. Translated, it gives CASTPRGRDRGNQPQHF.

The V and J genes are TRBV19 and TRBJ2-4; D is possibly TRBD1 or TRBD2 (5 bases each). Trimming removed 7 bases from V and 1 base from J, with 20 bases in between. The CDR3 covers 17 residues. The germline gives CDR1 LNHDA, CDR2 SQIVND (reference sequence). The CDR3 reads CASTGTETLRAKNIQYF. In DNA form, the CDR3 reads TGTGCCAGTACCGGGACGGAAACCCTCCGGGCCAAAAACATTCAGTACTTC. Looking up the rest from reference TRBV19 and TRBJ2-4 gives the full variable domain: DGGITQSPKYLFRKEGQNVTLSCEQNLNHDAMYWYRQDPGQGLRLIYYSQIVNDFQKGDIAEGYSVSREKKESFPLTVTSAQKNPTAFYLCASTGTETLRAKNIQYFGAGTRLSVL.